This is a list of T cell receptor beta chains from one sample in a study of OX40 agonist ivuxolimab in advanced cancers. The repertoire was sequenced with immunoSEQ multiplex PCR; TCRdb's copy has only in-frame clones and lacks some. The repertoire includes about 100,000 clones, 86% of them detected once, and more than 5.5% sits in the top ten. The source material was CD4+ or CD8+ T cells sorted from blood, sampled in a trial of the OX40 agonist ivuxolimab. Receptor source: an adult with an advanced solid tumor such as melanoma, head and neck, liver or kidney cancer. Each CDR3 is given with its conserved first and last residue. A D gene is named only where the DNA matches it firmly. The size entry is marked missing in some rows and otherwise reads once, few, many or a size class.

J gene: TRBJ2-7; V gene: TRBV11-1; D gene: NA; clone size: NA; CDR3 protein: CASSLSGTLSYEQYF; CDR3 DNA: TGTGCCAGCAGCTTATCAGGGACTCTCTCCTACGAGCAGTACTTC
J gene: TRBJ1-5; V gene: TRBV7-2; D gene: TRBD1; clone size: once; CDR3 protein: CASSPRTGGNQPQHF; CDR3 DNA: TGTGCCAGCAGCCCAAGGACAGGAGGCAATCAGCCCCAGCATTTT
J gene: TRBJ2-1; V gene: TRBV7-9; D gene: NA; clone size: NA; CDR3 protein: CASSRGKSYNEQFF; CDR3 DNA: TGTGCCAGTTCGAGGGGGAAGTCCTACAATGAGCAGTTCTTC
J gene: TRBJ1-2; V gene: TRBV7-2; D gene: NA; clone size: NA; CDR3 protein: CASSSETNYGYTF; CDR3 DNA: TGTGCCAGCAGCTCCGAGACTAACTATGGCTACACCTTC
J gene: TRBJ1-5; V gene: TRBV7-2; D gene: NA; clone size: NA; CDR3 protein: CASSPQGPQPQHF; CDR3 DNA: TGTGCCAGCAGCCCGCAGGGACCTCAGCCCCAGCATTTT
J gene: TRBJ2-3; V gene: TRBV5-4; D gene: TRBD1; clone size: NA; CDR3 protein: CASSPDRRFADTQYF; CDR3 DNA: TGTGCCAGCAGCCCGGACAGGCGATTCGCAGATACGCAGTATTTT
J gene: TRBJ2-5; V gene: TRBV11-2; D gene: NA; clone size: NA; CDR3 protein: CASSLEGVPTETQYF; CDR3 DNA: TGTGCCAGCAGCTTAGAGGGGGTACCGACAGAGACCCAGTACTTC
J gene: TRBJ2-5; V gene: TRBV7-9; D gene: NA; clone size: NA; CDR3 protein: CASSFPPSGRDQETQYF; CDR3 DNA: TGTGCCAGCAGCTTCCCTCCCTCGGGGCGGGACCAAGAGACCCAGTACTTC
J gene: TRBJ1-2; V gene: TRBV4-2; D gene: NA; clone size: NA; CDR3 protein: CASSFGPASQERGYTF; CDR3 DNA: TGTGCCAGCAGCTTTGGACCCGCCAGTCAAGAGAGAGGCTACACCTTC
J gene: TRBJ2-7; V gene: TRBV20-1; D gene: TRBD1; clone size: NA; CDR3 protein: CSAPDRGEQYF; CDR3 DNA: TGCAGTGCGCCAGACAGGGGCGAGCAGTACTTC
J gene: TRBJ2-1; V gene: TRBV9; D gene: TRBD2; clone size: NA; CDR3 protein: CASSVEGTSGNEQFF; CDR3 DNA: TGTGCCAGCAGCGTAGAGGGGACTAGCGGGAATGAGCAGTTCTTC
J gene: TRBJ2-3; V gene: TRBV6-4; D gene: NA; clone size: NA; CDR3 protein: CASSRSGDTDTQYF; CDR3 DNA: TGTGCCAGCAGTCGCTCGGGGGACACAGATACGCAGTATTTT
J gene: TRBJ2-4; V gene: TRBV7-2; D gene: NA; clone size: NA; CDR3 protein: CASSPQIGWKLAKNIQYF; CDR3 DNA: TGTGCCAGCAGCCCTCAAATTGGGTGGAAACTAGCCAAAAACATTCAGTACTTC
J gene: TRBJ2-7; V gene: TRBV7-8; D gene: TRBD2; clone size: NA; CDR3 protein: CASSQGLAASYEQYF; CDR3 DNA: TGTGCCAGCAGCCAAGGACTAGCGGCCTCCTACGAGCAGTACTTC
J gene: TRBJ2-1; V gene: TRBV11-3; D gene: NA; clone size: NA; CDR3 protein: CASQRGGTPNEQFF; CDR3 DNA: TGTGCCAGCCAGAGGGGTGGGACTCCTAATGAGCAGTTCTTC
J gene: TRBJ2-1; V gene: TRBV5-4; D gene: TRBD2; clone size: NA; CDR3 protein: CASSAGTSGGSSYNEQFF; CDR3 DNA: TGTGCCAGCAGCGCCGGGACTAGCGGGGGAAGCTCCTACAATGAGCAGTTCTTC